Following are 20 T cell receptor beta chains from one sample sequenced in a study of blood T cells in healthy people across ages. With a J-beta primer mix and a sample-barcoded 5' primer, a second PCR ran roughly 6 to 11 cycles. MiXCR, run by TCRdb on the 5' RACE reads, gives a single entry per CDR3 protein. The sample holds roughly 1.7 million distinct CDR3 sequences, about 31% seen once. The sample was blood. The receptors originated from a woman aged 25 to 39 in good health.

The CDR3 loop reads CASSQLRAGGTEAFF. The CDR3 nucleotides are TGTGCCAGCAGCCAATTAAGGGCAGGGGGCACTGAAGCTTTCTTT. V usage is TRBV3-1 and J usage is TRBJ1-1; 7 nucleotides agree with TRBD1. The V segment lost 2 bases and the J segment 4 bases; nucleotides outside the gene matches: 7. Germline CDR1 and CDR2: LGHDT and YNNKEL (reference sequence). This CDR3 comprises 15 residues.

The sample holds a few counts of this clonotype. The junction shows a germline mismatch at one end, possibly a read error. This chain links TRBV28 with TRBJ2-3; TRBD2 agrees at 9 bases. The CDR3 totals 19 residues. Germline values: CDR1 MDHEN, CDR2 SYDVKM. CDR3 region: CTSSPTGAGGPLGTDTQYF. DNA of the CDR3: TGTACCAGCAGTCCAACTGGTGCGGGAGGGCCACTCGGCACAGATACGCAGTATTTT.

The gene calls are TRBV12-3 or TRBV12-4 and TRBJ2-1; 7 nucleotides match TRBD2. V dropped 6 bases and J dropped 12; count of bases not matched to a gene: 17. The CDR3 consists of 15 residues. The DNA for the CDR3 is TGTGCCAGCAGCAGAGCCGGGACTATTTCGGGTGGGCAGTTCTTC. Translation: CASSRAGTISGGQFF.

The table lists this clonotype with a few counts. The chain is built from TRBV4-2 and TRBJ2-2, with D maybe TRBD2 (5 bases). Germline-derived CDR1 and CDR2 are LGHNA and YNFKEQ. Deletions cut 1 base from V and 1 base from J, with 10 bases between. This CDR3 contains 16 residues. The CDR3 loop is CASSQGERMNTGELFF. The CDR3 DNA reads as TGTGCCAGCAGCCAAGGGGAGCGGATGAACACCGGGGAGCTGTTTTTT.

Comment on this clonotype: A junction end diverges from the germline sequence, so it may reflect a read error. The chain couples TRBV20-1 to TRBJ2-4, with D unclear. The CDR3 is 13 amino acids. CDR1 is DFQATT and CDR2 is SNEGSKA in the germline V gene (reference sequence). CDR3 residues: CGARDRRQNIQYF. The CDR3 DNA follows: TGCGGTGCTAGAGATCGCCGTCAAAACATTCAGTACTTC.

As regards this clonotype: Mismatch with germline at one junction end may stem from a read error. The V and J genes are TRBV29-1 and TRBJ2-7, with D maybe TRBD2 (5 bases). There are 11 residues in the CDR3. Germline assignment: CDR1 SQVTM and CDR2 ANQGSEA. The chain's CDR3 is CSVRYDYKQYF. The CDR3 bases are TGCAGCGTTCGGTATGACTACAAGCAGTACTTC.

This clonotype was found many times. The chain combines TRBV20-1 with TRBJ2-5, with 9 bases aligning to TRBD1. V shed 3 bases, J shed 2 bases, and the junction held 10 bases outside the gene matches. Germline V gene lookup returns CDR1 DFQATT and CDR2 SNEGSKA (reference sequence). The CDR3 contains 16 residues. CDR3 coding DNA: TGCAGTGCTAGCACAATCCGGGACAGGGTTCAAGAGACCCAGTACTTC. Protein: CSASTIRDRVQETQYF.

In this sample, this clonotype turned up a few times. The V gene is TRBV4-1, the J gene TRBJ1-4; tentatively, D is TRBD1 (5 bases). Trimming stripped 5 bases from V and 10 bases from J, with 23 bases between. CDR3 size: 16 residues. Germline CDR1 MGHRA, CDR2 YSYEKL. The CDR3 region is CASSSHRWDTRGKLFF. The CDR3 DNA is TGCGCCAGCAGCTCCCACAGGTGGGATACCCGAGGAAAACTGTTTTTT.

This clonotype was observed a few times. This chain joins TRBV7-3 and TRBJ2-3, with no clear D. V was trimmed by 1 base and J by 0 bases, leaving 11 bases between them. Germline V CDR1 and CDR2: SGHTA, FQGTGA. This CDR3 has 16 residues. DNA of the CDR3: TGTGCCAGCAGCTTAAGACCGTGGAGCAGCACAGATACGCAGTATTTT. Its translation: CASSLRPWSSTDTQYF.

This clonotype was counted once. V and J are TRBV2 and TRBJ2-7, with D hard to call. V gave up 4 bases and J gave up 6 bases, with 7 bases separating them. Germline CDR1 SNHLY, CDR2 FYNNEI. This CDR3 is 11 amino acids long. Here the CDR3 DNA reads TGTGCCAGCAGTGTTCAATCCGAGCAGTACTTC. Its translation is CASSVQSEQYF.

This rearrangement joins TRBV20-1 to TRBJ2-2; 13 nucleotides line up with TRBD2. V lost 3 bases, J lost 8 bases, and 12 bases stayed unmatched. Germline assignment: CDR1 DFQATT and CDR2 SNEGSKA (reference sequence). This CDR3 has 17 amino acids. CDR3 sequence reads: CSASNRLAGGQKGELFF. CDR3 DNA: TGCAGTGCTAGCAATAGACTAGCGGGGGGTCAAAAGGGGGAGCTGTTTTTT.

The chain joins TRBV28 to TRBJ2-7, with D tentatively TRBD1 (5 bases). CDR1 and CDR2 from the germline V gene are MDHEN and SYDVKM. Trimming cost V 6 bases and J 3 bases, with 18 bases left between them. This CDR3 contains 15 residues. The CDR3 DNA sequence: TGTGCCAGCAGCAGCACAGGCGAATCGTACTACGAGCAGTACTTC. It translates to CASSSTGESYYEQYF.

The gene calls are TRBV5-6 and TRBJ1-5, with D unclear. The CDR3 totals 16 residues. Germline V gives CDR1 SGHDT, CDR2 YYEEEE. The V end was cut by 2 bases, the J end by 2 bases, with 14 bases between. The CDR3 DNA reads as TGTGCCAGCAGCTTTGGTCGGGTAACGGGCAATCAGCCCCAGCATTTT. It is translated as CASSFGRVTGNQPQHF.

The V and J genes are TRBV11-2 and TRBJ2-5; unclear D gene. The CDR3 is 12 residues long. V gave up 4 bases and J gave up 7 bases, with 10 bases separating them. The germline CDR1 and CDR2 sequences are SGHAT and FQNNGV. The chain's CDR3 is CASSSRSATQYF. For the CDR3, the DNA is TGTGCCAGCAGCTCAAGATCGGCGACCCAGTACTTC.

This clonotype has more than one count but fewer than ten. The germline gene is not matched at one end of the junction; a read error may be the cause. The chain carries TRBV7-2 and TRBJ2-5, with 7 bases identical to TRBD2. In germline, CDR1 is SGHTA, CDR2 FQGNSA. CDR3 size: 13 residues. CDR3: CACSLWGGETQYF. Here the CDR3 DNA reads TGTGCCTGCAGCCTGTGGGGGGGTGAGACCCAGTACTTC.

The chain is built from TRBV7-9 and TRBJ2-1; maybe TRBD2 (5 bases). V lost 3 bases, J lost 3 bases, and 18 bases lay in between. Per the germline V gene, CDR1 is SEHNR and CDR2 is FQNEAQ (reference sequence). The CDR3 runs to 17 residues. CDR3 in amino acids: CASSFRVAVASYNEQFF. DNA of the CDR3: TGTGCCAGCAGCTTTCGGGTCGCGGTAGCGAGCTACAATGAGCAGTTCTTC.

This clonotype was found a few times. The chain recombines TRBV7-9 with TRBJ2-3; 9 positions agree with TRBD2. J lost 1 base, V lost 4 bases, and 12 bases had no gene match. Germline-derived CDR1 and CDR2 are SEHNR and FQNEAQ (reference sequence). CDR3 size: 18 residues. In DNA form, the CDR3 reads TGTGCCAGCAGCTCCCTGATGGTAGCGGGAGTTCGCACAGATACGCAGTATTTT. As protein: CASSSLMVAGVRTDTQYF.

The chain is built from TRBV6-1 and TRBJ2-1; D unclear. The CDR3 covers 12 residues. Per the germline V gene, CDR1 is MNHNS and CDR2 is SASEGT. CDR3 residues: CTGSWSQNEQFF. The CDR3 region has the DNA TGTACCGGCAGTTGGTCACAGAATGAGCAGTTCTTC.

The chain carries TRBV20-1 and TRBJ1-2; D is uncertain. V lost 6 bases, J lost 7 bases, and 12 bases lay in between. There are 11 residues in the CDR3. The germline gives CDR1 DFQATT, CDR2 SNEGSKA (reference sequence). The CDR3 coding sequence is TGCAGTGCAATGGCCTTACTTGGCTACACCTTC. Protein: CSAMALLGYTF.

The chain carries TRBV9 and TRBJ2-3; TRBD2 matches at 9 bases. CDR1 is SGDLS, CDR2 YYNGEE, per germline. Trimming took 4 bases from V and 4 from J; bases not matched to a gene: 13. CDR3 length: 17 residues. The CDR3 here is CASSSRQGGGAADTQYF. The DNA for the CDR3 is TGTGCCAGCAGCTCCCGGCAGGGCGGGGGGGCCGCAGATACGCAGTATTTT.